The 10 T cell receptor beta chains reported below all come from one sample, sequenced in a study of cytomegalovirus exposure and HLA in healthy donors. PCR was performed using 60 Vbeta and 13 Jbeta primers. Measured with immunoSEQ multiplex PCR; TCRdb has only the in-frame clones, and not every one. This sample has around 200,000 clones, with around 80% found just once. Material for sequencing was PBMCs. The receptor source for this set is a woman aged 60 to 75 in good health and CMV-seropositive.

This chain links TRBV29-1 with TRBJ1-3; D is ambiguous. The CDR3 has 12 amino acids. Trimming stripped 4 bases from V and 1 base from J, with 5 bases between. Germline-derived CDR1 and CDR2 are SQVTM and ANQGSEA. DNA for the CDR3: TGCAGCGTTGGTATTTCTGGAAACACCATATATTTT. Its translation is CSVGISGNTIYF.

The V gene is TRBV11-1, the J gene TRBJ2-1; 12 positions agree with TRBD2. CDR3 length: 18 residues. With V trimmed by 5 bases and J by 1 base, 9 bases remained unmatched. The germline V gene encodes CDR1 SGHAT and CDR2 FQDESV (reference sequence). The CDR3 reads CASSTLAGGLRSYNEQFF. DNA of the CDR3: TGTGCCAGCAGCACACTAGCGGGAGGCCTCCGTTCCTACAATGAGCAGTTCTTC.

The chain joins TRBV7-9 to TRBJ1-1; 7 nucleotides match TRBD1. This CDR3 is built from 14 residues. V lost 4 bases, J lost 0 bases, and 2 bases stayed unmatched. Germline loops: CDR1 SEHNR, CDR2 FQNEAQ (reference sequence). The chain's CDR3 is CASSSGQLNTEAFF. The CDR3 region has the DNA TGTGCCAGCAGCTCGGGACAGTTGAACACTGAAGCTTTCTTT.

The CDR3 DNA reads as TGCGCCAGCAGCTTGAGGACAGGGGGCGCGAACACCGGGGAGCTGTTTTTT. It yields the protein CASSLRTGGANTGELFF. The chain joins TRBV5-1 to TRBJ2-2; TRBD1 matches at 11 bases. Germline CDR1 is SGHRS and CDR2 is YFSETQ. There are 17 residues in the CDR3. The trim removed 1 base at V and 0 bases at J, leaving 2 bases unmatched.

The V gene is TRBV5-1, the J gene TRBJ2-3; 13 bases align to TRBD2. The CDR3 is 20 amino acids. Trimming took 0 bases from V and 4 from J; bases not matched to a gene: 14. Germline assignment: CDR1 SGHRS and CDR2 YFSETQ. The CDR3 region has the DNA TGCGCCAGCAGCTTGGGGGCGACTAGCGGGGGGCTTGGGGGCCCAGATACGCAGTATTTT. Translation: CASSLGATSGGLGGPDTQYF.

The V and J genes are TRBV18 and TRBJ1-2; 7 bases are shared with TRBD1. J was trimmed by 2 bases and V by 0 bases; bases with no gene match: 6. The CDR3 length is 16 residues. CDR1 is KGHSH, CDR2 LQKENI, per germline. The CDR3 bases are TGTGCCAGCTCACCACCGGTAGGGACAGAAAACTATGGCTACACCTTC. This sequence encodes CASSPPVGTENYGYTF.

Concerning this clone: Different DNA sequences within this sample yield the same CDR3. The rearrangement links TRBV19 to TRBJ1-1, with TRBD1 identical over 11 bases. Trimming removed 4 bases from V and 4 bases from J; junction bases left unmatched: 5. This CDR3 is 15 amino acids long. Germline CDR1 is LNHDA and CDR2 is SQIVND (reference sequence). The CDR3 here is CASSTRDRGSTEAFF. CDR3 DNA sequence: TGTGCCAGTAGTACCCGGGACAGGGGGAGCACTGAAGCTTTCTTT.

The chain recombines TRBV30 with TRBJ2-7; D ambiguous. V was cut by 0 bases and J by 2 bases, with 8 bases left in between. In germline, CDR1 is GTSNPN, CDR2 SVGIG (reference sequence). This CDR3 is built from 13 residues. The DNA for the CDR3 is TGTGCCTGGAGTGTACCCGGTACCTACGAGCAGTACTTC. Translated: CAWSVPGTYEQYF. The complete variable domain, with remaining parts taken from reference TRBV30 and TRBJ2-7, reads SQTIHQWPATLVQPVGSPLSLECTVEGTSNPNLYWYRQAAGRGLQLLFYSVGIGQISSEVPQNLSASRPQDRQFILSSKKLLLSDSGFYLCAWSVPGTYEQYFGPGTRLTVT.

In nucleotides, the CDR3 is TGTGCCTCCCAGGGTGGAGGCTACACCTTC. Residues: CASQGGGYTF. This chain links TRBV10-3 with TRBJ1-2, with D possibly being TRBD1 (5 bases). V lost 11 bases and J 8 bases, leaving 12 bases between the germline ends. There are 10 residues in the CDR3. The germline gives CDR1 ENHRY, CDR2 SYGVKD.

This clone was detected only once. CDR3 in amino acids: CAISGGTGKTYEQYF. CDR3 DNA sequence: TGTGCCATCAGTGGGGGGACAGGAAAGACTTACGAGCAGTACTTC. The chain is built from TRBV10-3 and TRBJ2-7; 8 nucleotides align to TRBD1. The germline gives CDR1 ENHRY, CDR2 SYGVKD. This CDR3 is 15 amino acids long. V lost 4 bases and J lost 4; bases outside the gene matches: 9.